These T cell receptor beta chains were read from a single sample in a study of blood T cell repertoires in COVID-19. Assay: immunoSEQ multiplex PCR; the TCRdb copy retains only in-frame clones and omits some. The repertoire holds roughly 350,000 clones, roughly 86% seen once, with around 7.9% in the top ten. Sequencing was performed on peripheral blood. The receptors shown here come from a woman aged 70-85 years with COVID-19, enrolled during active disease. CDR3s leave out the opening cysteine and the closing phenylalanine or tryptophan. D genes are given only for firm matches.

J,D,V,CDR3
TRBJ1-1,-,TRBV6-2/TRBV6-3,ASSMSPNTEAF
TRBJ1-3,-,TRBV29-1,SATPGSGNTIY
TRBJ2-3,TRBD2,TRBV7-6,ASSFAGGTDTQY
TRBJ2-3,TRBD2,TRBV10-2,ASSDSGLTDTQY
TRBJ2-7,-,TRBV27,ASGYLRSPGLYEQY
TRBJ1-1,-,TRBV12-3/TRBV12-4,ASRYESGLPVF
TRBJ2-1,TRBD1,TRBV7-9,ASSLVQGGNEQF
TRBJ1-3,TRBD1,TRBV9,ASSDPRKGTQGAGNTIY
TRBJ2-1,-,TRBV6-2/TRBV6-3,ASSPTQGSSYNEQF
TRBJ2-2,TRBD2,TRBV9,ASTVSGTSGAGELF
TRBJ1-2,-,TRBV5-6,ASSTNRVSLRYGYT
TRBJ2-5,-,TRBV5-1,ASSLVDRTETQY
TRBJ1-1,TRBD1,TRBV5-6,ASSLEGQGRVGAF
TRBJ1-2,-,TRBV15,ATSRDRGARGYT
TRBJ2-4,TRBD1,TRBV23-1,ASSQANRGPQAKNIQY
TRBJ1-1,-,TRBV6-5,ASSYDSGFGAF
TRBJ1-2,-,TRBV12-2,ASRLRRRNGYT
TRBJ2-3,TRBD1,TRBV5-1,ASSLGQGKGTDTQY
TRBJ2-7,TRBD2,TRBV11-3,ASSARGGSYEQY
TRBJ2-1,TRBD2,TRBV19,ASSGGGVNEQF
TRBJ2-3,-,TRBV29-1,SVEGERGAGDTQY
TRBJ2-3,TRBD2,TRBV9,ASSVLAGGTDTQY
TRBJ2-3,-,TRBV11-2,ASRRGTGTQY
TRBJ2-5,-,TRBV5-6,ASSYAGRGGRETQY
TRBJ1-6,-,TRBV6-2/TRBV6-3,ASSYVGLSNSPLH
TRBJ1-3,-,TRBV30,AWSVLAGNTIY
TRBJ1-2,TRBD1,TRBV20-1,SASGNRGAYGYT
TRBJ1-2,TRBD1,TRBV9,ASSPAGTGGGDGYT
TRBJ1-1,-,TRBV29-1,SVAQAIITEAF
TRBJ2-1,-,TRBV2,ASSGSAGQHAPVPSSYNEQF
TRBJ1-4,-,TRBV4-1,ASSHRDRNRNEKLF
TRBJ2-2,-,TRBV12-1,ASSFFRQWASTGELF
TRBJ2-1,-,TRBV7-8,ASSKGGFRNEQF
TRBJ2-6,-,TRBV18,ASSRGSGANVLT
TRBJ1-5,-,TRBV19,ASSMADSGNQPQH
TRBJ2-7,TRBD1,TRBV3-1/TRBV3-2,ASSLFLTGGYEQY
TRBJ1-1,TRBD1,TRBV4-2,ASSHRVITGQLNTEAF
TRBJ2-1,TRBD1,TRBV7-9,ASSLGQGNMDEQF
TRBJ1-1,-,TRBV5-1,ASSYQNTEAF
TRBJ1-5,-,TRBV4-1,ASSQEAGFGQPQH